This TCR beta chain was identified in a study of T cells in Graves' hyperthyroidism and ophthalmopathy. Study details: The initial diagnosis was the point when peripheral blood was collected, ahead of any treatment.

In this sample, this clonotype turned up a few times. Cells are PBMCs isolated from 9 to 10 ml of fresh blood. The investigators amplified TCR beta CDR3 regions from RNA transcripts. An initial round of RT-PCR targeting the TCR CDR3 relied on the HTBI primer set. From the multiplex PCR reads, TCRdb called clonotypes with MiXCR, one entry per CDR3 protein. Here the sample spans approximately 600,000 distinct CDR3 sequences, roughly 14% being singletons. Germline V gene data show CDR1 as MDHEN and CDR2 as SYDVKM. The CDR3 loop spans 12 amino acids. Trimming took 7 bases from V and 6 from J; bases not matched to a gene: 3.

Sequenced material: blood. The J gene is TRBJ2-4, the V gene TRBV28; TRBD1 aligns across 7 bases. The sequence was obtained from a woman aged 40 to 50 with Graves' ophthalmopathy. The CDR3 loop is CASTGDRNIQYF. The CDR3 coding sequence is TGTGCCAGCACCGGGGACAGAAACATTCAGTACTTC.